This entry features one TCR beta chain sequence. The source material, RNA transcripts, was used to amplify TCR beta CDR3 regions. The TCR CDR3 first-round RT-PCR relied on the HTBI primer set. TCRdb itself ran the multiplex PCR reads through MiXCR, one entry per CDR3 protein. The data show 500,000 to 800,000 distinct CDR3 sequences, roughly 15% seen once. These data come from a study of T cells in Graves' hyperthyroidism and ophthalmopathy. Study summary: Peripheral blood specimens were obtained at initial diagnosis, prior to any treatment.

The specimen was blood. This clonotype was sampled from a woman between 50 and 59 years old with Graves' ophthalmopathy.

CDR3: CASTPLANTGELFF. The CDR3 nucleotides read TGTGCCAGCACCCCACTAGCGAACACCGGGGAGCTGTTTTTT. The rearrangement joins TRBV12-3 or TRBV12-4 to TRBJ2-2; D is possibly TRBD2 (5 bases). This CDR3 comprises 14 residues. The germline V and J ends were trimmed by 7 bases and 0 bases, with 9 bases remaining between them.